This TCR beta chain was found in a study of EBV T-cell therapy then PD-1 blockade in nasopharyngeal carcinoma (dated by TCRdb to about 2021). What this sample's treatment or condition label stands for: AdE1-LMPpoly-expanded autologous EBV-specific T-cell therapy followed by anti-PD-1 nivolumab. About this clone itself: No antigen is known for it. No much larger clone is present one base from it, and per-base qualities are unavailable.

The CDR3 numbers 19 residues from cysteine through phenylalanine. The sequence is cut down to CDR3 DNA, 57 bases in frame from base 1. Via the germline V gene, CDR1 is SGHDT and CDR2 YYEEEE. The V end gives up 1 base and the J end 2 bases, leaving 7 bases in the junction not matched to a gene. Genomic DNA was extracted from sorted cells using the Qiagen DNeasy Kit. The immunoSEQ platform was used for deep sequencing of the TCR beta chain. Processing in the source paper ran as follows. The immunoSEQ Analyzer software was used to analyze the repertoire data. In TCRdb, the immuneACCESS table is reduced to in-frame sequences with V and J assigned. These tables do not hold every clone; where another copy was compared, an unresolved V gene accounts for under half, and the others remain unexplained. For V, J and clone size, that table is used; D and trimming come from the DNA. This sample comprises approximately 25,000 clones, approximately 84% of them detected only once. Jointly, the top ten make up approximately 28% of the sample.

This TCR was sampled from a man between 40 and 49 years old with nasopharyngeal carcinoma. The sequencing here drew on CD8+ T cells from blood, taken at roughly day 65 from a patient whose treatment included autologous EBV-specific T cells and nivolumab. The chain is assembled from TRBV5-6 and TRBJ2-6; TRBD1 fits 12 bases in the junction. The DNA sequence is TGTGCCAGCAGCTTGCTCCCCGGGACAGGGGGCACTGGGGCCAACGTCCTGACTTTC. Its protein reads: CASSLLPGTGGTGANVLTF.